The 10 T cell receptor beta chains in this list originate from one sample, sequenced in a study of glioma-infiltrating T cells. Amplification of TCR alpha and beta CDR3 regions from RNA used iRepertoire nested multiplex PCR. TCRdb processed the multiplex PCR reads anew with MiXCR; each CDR3 protein has one entry. This repertoire shows 300,000 to 450,000 distinct CDR3 sequences, 41% found once; its top ten account for around 13%. Sequenced input: glioma tissue, nonneoplastic brain tissue, or PBMCs (not recorded which). The source of these receptors is a human donor with low-grade glioma or glioblastoma, undergoing nonglioma brain surgery, or in good health (not recorded which).

The genes are TRBV27 and TRBJ2-7; 10 positions match TRBD2. This CDR3 has 15 residues. Germline trimming cut 5 bases from V and 5 bases from J; bases unmatched to any gene: 9. CDR1 is MNHEY, CDR2 SMNVEV, per germline (reference sequence). The CDR3, as DNA: TGTGCCAGCAGTCCCACCTCTAGCGGGAGTGACGAGCAGTACTTC. It yields the protein CASSPTSSGSDEQYF.

The gene calls are TRBV20-1 and TRBJ2-3, with 11 positions matching TRBD2. The CDR3 runs 17 residues. Per germline, CDR1 DFQATT and CDR2 SNEGSKA (reference sequence). V lost 3 bases, J lost 2 bases, and 10 bases stayed unmatched. The CDR3 reads CSARAPGLAAYTDTQYF. The DNA of the CDR3 is TGCAGTGCTAGGGCCCCGGGACTAGCGGCCTACACAGATACGCAGTATTTT.

This clonotype was detected a few times. The chain employs TRBV12-3 or TRBV12-4 and TRBJ2-1, with TRBD2 matching over 11 bases. With V trimmed by 6 bases and J by 1 base, 8 bases remained unmatched. The length of the CDR3 is 17 residues. In nucleotides, the CDR3 is TGTGCCAGCAGGGATTTTACTAGCGGGAGATCCTACAATGAGCAGTTCTTC. It encodes CASRDFTSGRSYNEQFF.

This chain links TRBV7-2 with TRBJ1-4; D not resolved. Looked up from germline, CDR1 is SGHTA and CDR2 is FQGNSA. Trimming shortened V by 3 bases and J by 0 bases, and 11 bases separated the two germline ends. The CDR3 sequence is 16 residues long. The CDR3 coding sequence is TGTGCCAGCAGCTTGCCCCCGGGAGCAACTAATGAAAAACTGTTTTTT. This sequence encodes CASSLPPGATNEKLFF.

This clonotype was found a few times. In nucleotides, the CDR3 is TGTGCCAGCAGCTCCCGGACAGGGCCGGAGACCCAGTACTTC. Its translation is CASSSRTGPETQYF. The V call is TRBV4-2, the J call TRBJ2-5, with 8 bases fitting TRBD1. The junction had 7 bases not matched to a gene; V was cut back by 5 bases and J by 5 bases. This CDR3 comprises 14 residues. Germline V gene sequence: CDR1 LGHNA, CDR2 YNFKEQ.

This rearrangement joins TRBV20-1 to TRBJ1-5, with 11 bases aligning to TRBD1. Germline CDR1 DFQATT, CDR2 SNEGSKA (reference sequence). The CDR3 consists of 14 residues. CDR3 loop: CSVLGQGVDQPQHF. CDR3 sequence (DNA): TGCAGCGTTTTGGGACAGGGGGTTGATCAGCCCCAGCATTTT.

This rearrangement joins TRBV10-3 to TRBJ2-1; TRBD2 is a possible D gene (6 bases). The germline V gene has CDR1 ENHRY and CDR2 SYGVKD. The CDR3 sequence is 14 residues long. V dropped 3 bases and J dropped 8 bases, with 14 bases sitting between them. The CDR3 sequence: CAISDGGAGDEQFF. The CDR3 bases are TGTGCCATCAGTGATGGAGGGGCTGGCGATGAGCAGTTCTTC.

The rearrangement joins TRBV20-1 to TRBJ2-5; perhaps TRBD2 as D (6 bases). Germline loops: CDR1 DFQATT, CDR2 SNEGSKA (reference sequence). The CDR3 consists of 15 residues. The V end lost 8 bases, the J end lost 5 bases, and 24 bases lay between the germline ends. DNA of the CDR3: TGCAGTTCTCACCGCCCAATCGGGGGAGGTGAGACCCAGTACTTC. This gives the protein CSSHRPIGGGETQYF.

This clonotype was counted only a few times. CDR3 nucleotides: TGTGCCAGCAGCTTAGACGGGGGGAACACTGAAGCTTTCTTT. Its translation is CASSLDGGNTEAFF. This chain links TRBV7-3 with TRBJ1-1; D may be TRBD1 (5 bases). The CDR3 is made up of 14 amino acids. Germline assignment: CDR1 SGHTA and CDR2 FQGTGA. Trimming cost V 2 bases and J 1 base, with 8 bases left between them. Looking up the rest from reference TRBV7-3 and TRBJ1-1 gives the full variable domain: GAGVSQTPSNKVTEKGKYVELRCDPISGHTALYWYRQSLGQGPEFLIYFQGTGAADDSGLPNDRFFAVRPEGSVSTLKIQRTERGDSAVYLCASSLDGGNTEAFFGQGTRLTVV.

At least ten counts were recorded for this clonotype. This chain links TRBV6-1 with TRBJ1-6; TRBD1 might be the D (5 bases). Trimming took 6 bases from V and 6 from J, leaving 9 bases between them. This CDR3 region has 13 residues. CDR1 and CDR2 (germline): MNHNS, SASEGT. The CDR3 DNA is TGTGCCAGCAGAGGGACTGGTAATTCACCCCTCCACTTT. It encodes CASRGTGNSPLHF.